These T cell receptor beta chains were read from a single sample in a study of regulatory T cells in long-lasting Graves disease. TCRdb re-derived calls from the multiplex PCR reads in MiXCR, one entry per CDR3 protein. The sample contains some 500,000 distinct CDR3 sequences, roughly 15% of which appear only once. These data were likewise used in another study, on T cells in Graves' hyperthyroidism and ophthalmopathy.

The sequenced sample was peripheral blood mononuclear cells (PBMCs), obtained at new diagnosis, from a patient treated with antithyroid drugs. These receptors were collected from a woman aged 35-60 years with Graves disease. CDR3s include the opening cysteine and the closing phenylalanine or tryptophan. The D gene is left open where the match is weak. Only some rows state a clone size, as once, few, many or a class for expanded clones.

d_call j_call v_call clone_size cdr3_nt cdr3_aa
- TRBJ2-7 TRBV3-1 many TGTGCCAGCAGCCAAGCAGGATCGGGCGAGCAGTACTTC CASSQAGSGEQYF
- TRBJ2-5 TRBV11-1 many TGTGCCAGCAGCACGGGACCTCAAGAGACCCAGTACTTC CASSTGPQETQYF
- TRBJ1-2 TRBV18 many TGTGCCAGCTCACACGACAGGAATTCTAACTATGGCTACACCTTC CASSHDRNSNYGYTF
- TRBJ1-1 TRBV6-1 many TGTGCCAGCAGACAGGGTTACACTGAAGCTTTCTTT CASRQGYTEAFF
TRBD1 TRBJ1-5 TRBV6-1 many TGTGCCAGCAGTGGGACAGGGAACGGCAATCAGCCCCAGCATTTT CASSGTGNGNQPQHF
TRBD2 TRBJ2-2 TRBV2 - TGTGCCAGCAACCGGGAGGGCACCGGGGAGCTGTTTTTT CASNREGTGELFF
- TRBJ1-2 TRBV3-1 few TGTGCCAGCACAGGCATTAACTATGGCTACACCTTC CASTGINYGYTF
TRBD2 TRBJ2-1 TRBV28 - TGTGCCAGCAGTTTGCTAGCGGGGGGCCTAGTCGAGCAGTTCTTC CASSLLAGGLVEQFF
- TRBJ2-1 TRBV2 - TGTGCCAGGGAAGGGGAGCAGTTCTTC CAREGEQFF
- TRBJ2-5 TRBV18 many TGTGCCAGCTCACCTTCCCAGGGAAGCCAAGAGACCCAGTACTTC CASSPSQGSQETQYF
- TRBJ2-7 TRBV4-1 few TGCGCCAGCAGCCAACATCAGGGCTACGAGCAGTACTTC CASSQHQGYEQYF
- TRBJ1-1 TRBV5-6 - TGTGCCAGCAGCTTCCCGGGGGCTAACACTGAAGCTTTCTTT CASSFPGANTEAFF
TRBD2 TRBJ2-3 TRBV28 many TGTGCCAGCAGTACAAGGACTAGCGGGGTGTCAGATACGCAGTATTTT CASSTRTSGVSDTQYF
TRBD1 TRBJ1-1 TRBV27 many TGTGCCAGCAGACGACAGGGAATGAACACTGAAGCTTTCTTT CASRRQGMNTEAFF
- TRBJ1-1 TRBV6-2/TRBV6-3 - TGTGCCAGCAGTTACTCGATCTCCGGGACGCAAAACACTGAAGCTTTCTTT CASSYSISGTQNTEAFF
TRBD2 TRBJ2-3 TRBV6-1 - TGTGCCAGCAGTACGGGCCCAAGCGGGGGTAGCACAGATACGCAGTATTTT CASSTGPSGGSTDTQYF
- TRBJ2-7 TRBV10-3 few TGTGCCATCAGTGACTTGACAGGCCTTGGCGAGCAGTACTTC CAISDLTGLGEQYF
TRBD1 TRBJ1-2 TRBV13 few TGTGCCAGCAACATTACAGGGGATGCCTATGGCTACACCTTC CASNITGDAYGYTF
TRBD1 TRBJ2-5 TRBV4-1 few TGCGCCAGCAGCCACTCCCCGGGACAGGGGCAAGAGACCCAGTACTTC CASSHSPGQGQETQYF
- TRBJ1-1 TRBV27 few TGTGCCAGCAGAATTTACGAAGCTTTCTTT CASRIYEAFF
- TRBJ1-2 TRBV12-3/TRBV12-4 many TGTGCCAGCAGTTTAGATGCTGGTTGGTATGGCTACACCTTC CASSLDAGWYGYTF
- TRBJ2-3 TRBV6-1 many TGTGCCAGCAGTGAGGGCGGGGGCCTTCGCACAGATACGCAGTATTTT CASSEGGGLRTDTQYF
- TRBJ1-2 TRBV7-9 many TGTGCCAGCAGCTTAGGACAGTATGGCTACACCTTC CASSLGQYGYTF
TRBD2 TRBJ2-2 TRBV11-2 few TGTGCCAGCAGCTTCGGGCTAGCGGCGAACACCGGGGAGCTGTTTTTT CASSFGLAANTGELFF
TRBD1 TRBJ1-6 TRBV6-1 many TGTGCCAGCAGCCAAAGCGGACAGGGCGTGTATAATTCACCCCTCCACTTT CASSQSGQGVYNSPLHF
- TRBJ2-2 TRBV15 - TGTGCCACCAGCAGAGATATGGTCGGGTCCGGGGAGCTGTTTTTT CATSRDMVGSGELFF
TRBD1 TRBJ2-7 TRBV11-2 many TGTGCCAGCAGCTTAGTGGCAGGGGGCTACGAGCAGTACTTC CASSLVAGGYEQYF
- TRBJ1-1 TRBV4-1 many TGCGCCAGCAGCCAAACACCCGAGGACTTCGATCGAGAAGCTTTCTTT CASSQTPEDFDREAFF
TRBD1 TRBJ2-5 TRBV9 - TGTGCCAGCAGTGCCGGACAGGGACAAGAGACCCAGTACTTC CASSAGQGQETQYF
TRBD2 TRBJ2-5 TRBV12-3/TRBV12-4 many TGTGCCAGCAGTTCGGCGTCGGGGGGAGAGACCCAGTACTTC CASSSASGGETQYF
TRBD2 TRBJ2-1 TRBV3-1 many TGTGCCAGCAGCCAAGATCGGCGGGGGGTGTGGTACAATGAGCAGTTCTTC CASSQDRRGVWYNEQFF
TRBD2 TRBJ2-5 TRBV12-3/TRBV12-4 many TGTGCCAGCAGTTTAGGCGGGGGAGCAGAAGAGACCCAGTACTTC CASSLGGGAEETQYF
- TRBJ2-7 TRBV20-1 many TGCAGTGCTAGAGATCTGGGGCGCTCCTACGAGCAGTACTTC CSARDLGRSYEQYF
- TRBJ2-7 TRBV7-8 many TGTGCCAGCAGCTTAGCAGGGGGAAGAGAGCAGTACTTC CASSLAGGREQYF
- TRBJ2-3 TRBV6-1 many TGTGCCAGCAGTGAAGGGGGGAGCCACACAGATACGCAGTATTTT CASSEGGSHTDTQYF
TRBD2 TRBJ2-2 TRBV20-1 few TGCAGTGCTAGAGATCAGTCGAGACTAGCGGCCGGGGAGCTGTTTTTT CSARDQSRLAAGELFF
- TRBJ2-1 TRBV18 few TGTGCCAGCTCACCACCGGGGGTTGGGAGCTCCTACAATGAGCAGTTCTTC CASSPPGVGSSYNEQFF
- TRBJ1-4 TRBV19 few TGTGCCAGTAGTAAACGAACCACAGGTTATGAAAAACTGTTTTTT CASSKRTTGYEKLFF
- TRBJ2-2 TRBV2 many TGTGCCAGCAGTGAAACCCACAGTACGAACACCGGGGAGCTGTTTTTT CASSETHSTNTGELFF
- TRBJ2-7 TRBV27 many TGTGCCAGCAGTTTATCCGGGGCAGGCTCCTACGAGCAGTACTTC CASSLSGAGSYEQYF
- TRBJ2-7 TRBV7-9 many TGTGCCAGCAGCTCGGTCCGGGACGGGAACTACGAGCAGTACTTC CASSSVRDGNYEQYF
TRBD1 TRBJ1-4 TRBV2 many TGTGCCAGCAGTCAACAGGGGGCTGATGAAAAACTGTTTTTT CASSQQGADEKLFF
- TRBJ2-7 TRBV29-1 few TGCAGCGTTGGGGGGTCTACCTACGAGCAGTACTTC CSVGGSTYEQYF
TRBD2 TRBJ2-3 TRBV5-1 - TGCGCCAGCAGCCCGAGTTGGCCTAGCGGGGGATATACGCAGTATTTT CASSPSWPSGGYTQYF
- TRBJ1-2 TRBV3-1 - TGTGCCAGCAGCCAAGCTCGAAGTAGGGGTGGCTACACCTTC CASSQARSRGGYTF
- TRBJ2-7 TRBV12-5 many TGTGCTAGTGGTTATGACCACGAGCAGTACTTC CASGYDHEQYF
- TRBJ1-2 TRBV2 - TGTGCCAGCAGGCGGGACCCGACCTATGGCTACACCTTC CASRRDPTYGYTF
TRBD1 TRBJ1-1 TRBV6-5 - TGTGCCAGCAGTTATTCCCCCGGGACAGGGAGTCCCACTGAAGCTTTCTTT CASSYSPGTGSPTEAFF
TRBD1 TRBJ1-6 TRBV27 - TGTGCCAGCAGATACCGGGACAGGGGTTTGCCCTATAATTCACCCCTCCACTTT CASRYRDRGLPYNSPLHF
- TRBJ1-2 TRBV14 few TGTGCCAGCAGCCAATCCTTGGGAGGGTTCAAGGATGGCTACACCTTC CASSQSLGGFKDGYTF
- TRBJ1-1 TRBV6-4 many TGTGCCAGCAGGCTCCACAGTGTGAGCACTGAAGCTTTCTTT CASRLHSVSTEAFF
TRBD1 TRBJ2-7 TRBV10-3 - TGTGCCATCAGTGACGGACAGGGTAGCTACGAGCAGTACTTC CAISDGQGSYEQYF
TRBD1 TRBJ2-3 TRBV20-1 many TGCAGTGCTAGAGACAGGGACAGGGGTTACACAGATACGCAGTATTTT CSARDRDRGYTDTQYF
TRBD1 TRBJ1-1 TRBV20-1 few TGCAGTGCTACTCCAGGGACAGGGCGGACTGAAGCTTTCTTT CSATPGTGRTEAFF
TRBD1 TRBJ2-1 TRBV14 many TGTGCCAGCAGCGAGGACAGGGGCGGGGGTGAGCAGTTCTTC CASSEDRGGGEQFF
- TRBJ2-7 TRBV20-1 - TGCAGTGGTCAGTACAGATACGAGCAGTACTTC CSGQYRYEQYF